The text below deals with one T cell receptor (beta chain). The antigen is unknown. The data were obtained in a study of CD8 T cells in ankylosing spondylitis. Study-level findings and limits: A motif of 8 or 9 highly homologous TCR beta variants was seen as apparently characteristic of ankylosing spondylitis blood.

With 3 bases removed from V and 6 bases from J, the gap between germline ends came to 12 bases. CDR3 length equals 14 residues. Germline assignment: CDR1 SNHLY and CDR2 FYNNEI. TCRdb ran MiXCR on the 5' RACE reads and lists one entry per CDR3 protein. Found here are about 750,000 distinct CDR3 sequences, around 20% of them singletons; the top ten hold 15% to 20%. The receptor comes from a male donor with ankylosing spondylitis. Sequenced material: blood, either unsorted or a sorted T cell fraction (not recorded which). The gene calls are TRBV2 and TRBJ1-5; D uncertain. CDR3 loop: CASSELGVGQPQHF. The CDR3 DNA reads TGTGCCAGCAGTGAGCTGGGTGTTGGTCAGCCCCAGCATTTT.